A selection of T cell receptor beta chains follows, all from one sample in a study of tumor and adjacent non-tumor tissue in lung cancer. TCRdb re-called the multiplex PCR reads with MiXCR, one entry per CDR3 protein. The sample contains about 200,000 distinct CDR3 sequences, about 76% of which appear only once. The sample was lung tumor tissue. The receptors shown here come from a man aged 55 to 70 with non-small cell lung cancer. CDR3s include the opening cysteine and the closing phenylalanine or tryptophan. Fields, in order: V gene, J gene, CDR3 protein.

TRBV12-3/TRBV12-4	TRBJ2-6	CASSRRDRDTGANILTF
TRBV20-1	TRBJ2-5	CSAETGTRGETQYF
TRBV12-5	TRBJ2-4	CASGLGRVKTGTFAKNIQYF
TRBV11-2	TRBJ2-1	CASSPGRNPSYNEEFF
TRBV6-1	TRBJ2-7	CASRKGQGGYEQYF
TRBV20-1	TRBJ2-1	CSARDQQNPHYEQFF
TRBV20-1	TRBJ2-3	CSARAPSGLGTDTQYF
TRBV7-9	TRBJ1-2	CASSYDSKSSNYGYTF
TRBV6-2/TRBV6-3	TRBJ2-1	CASSPPNGNEQFF
TRBV20-1	TRBJ2-1	CGALSGASGYNEQFF
TRBV20-1	TRBJ2-7	CNAPTGPAQYF
TRBV20-1	TRBJ2-2	CNARDLRGELFF
TRBV20-1	TRBJ2-1	CSARGQWTYNEQFF
TRBV6-1	TRBJ2-2	CASSGTGTGNIGELFF
TRBV7-8	TRBJ2-2	CASSFPGQGVNTVELFF
TRBV29-1	TRBJ2-1	CSVGRLSTYNEQFF
TRBV5-6	TRBJ1-2	CASSLTTGRIRGNTF
TRBV28	TRBJ1-5	CASFRLTQPQHF
TRBV20-1	TRBJ2-2	CSASGFGGLGGELFF
TRBV4-1	TRBJ1-4	CASIQVDLGFVREELFF
TRBV12-3/TRBV12-4	TRBJ1-2	CASSLAWGQFHGYTF
TRBV29-1	TRBJ2-7	CSVEDGSYEQCF
TRBV12-3/TRBV12-4	TRBJ1-2	CASSLGQGVGYTF
TRBV5-5	TRBJ2-5	CASSYATGIQETQYF
TRBV4-3	TRBJ2-5	CANSLTGQGQETQYF
TRBV29-1	TRBJ2-1	CSVETSVVNEQFF